The 30 T cell receptor beta chains reported below all come from one sample, sequenced in a study of T-cell reconstitution after alpha-beta-depleted transplantation in children. Unique molecular identifiers were incorporated into the prepared TCRbeta library. TCRdb used MiXCR to reprocess the PCR reads, holding one entry per CDR3 protein. The data hold fewer than 150,000 distinct CDR3 sequences, with about 21% observed a single time. The sample was PBMCs, mostly from graft donor cells, taken 180 days after TCRalphabeta/CD19-depleted stem cell transplant. The receptors stem from a male patient aged 2-9 years who had a stem cell transplant for chronic granulomatous disease, so the T cells may come from the graft donor.

This clonotype has ten or more counts. This chain uses TRBV10-1 with TRBJ2-1; no clear D gene. The germline V gene encodes CDR1 WNHNN and CDR2 SYGVQD (reference sequence). V lost 3 bases, J lost 5 bases, and 5 bases lay in between. The CDR3 loop spans 12 amino acids. This chain's CDR3 is CASSEGHNEQFF. CDR3 nucleotides: TGCGCCAGCAGTGAAGGTCACAATGAGCAGTTCTTC.

The genes are TRBV12-3 or TRBV12-4 and TRBJ2-2; D may be TRBD1 (6 bases). This CDR3 spans 16 amino acids. Trimming took off 6 bases at V and 2 bases at J, with 16 bases between the two ends. For the CDR3, the DNA is TGTGCCAGCAGCTTCGGGGACACCTATAACACCGGGGAGCTGTTTTTT. Translation: CASSFGDTYNTGELFF.

This clonotype has just a few counts. The chain links TRBV5-5 to TRBJ1-2; D not certain. Trimming removed 3 bases from V and 8 bases from J, with 17 bases in between. CDR1 is SGHKS, CDR2 YYEKEE, per germline (reference sequence). The CDR3 has 14 residues. DNA of the CDR3: TGTGCCAGCAGCTCCAGCAAGGAAGGAAGGGGCTACACCTTC. Amino acid sequence: CASSSSKEGRGYTF.

As concerns this clonotype: One end of the junction varies from germline; a read error may be responsible. The chain combines TRBV6-1 with TRBJ2-1; D remains unclear. In germline, CDR1 is MNHNS, CDR2 SASEGT. The CDR3 has 13 residues. CDR3 loop: CASSEDPYDEQFF. The CDR3, as DNA: TGTGCCAGCAGTGAAGATCCCTACGATGAGCAGTTCTTC.

The CDR3 protein is CASRGQGADTQYF. As DNA, the CDR3 is TGTGCCAGCCGGGGGCAGGGGGCAGATACGCAGTATTTT. V usage is TRBV7-2 and J usage is TRBJ2-3, with a weak D call TRBD1 (7 bases). V was pared by 8 bases and J by 4 bases, with 13 bases between. This CDR3 region has 13 residues. Per the germline V gene, CDR1 is SGHTA and CDR2 is FQGNSA.

This clonotype was recorded many times. This chain uses TRBV28 with TRBJ2-7; D unclear. The CDR3 is made up of 13 amino acids. Deletions cut 6 bases from V and 6 bases from J, with 15 bases between. In germline, CDR1 is MDHEN, CDR2 SYDVKM. The CDR3 DNA reads TGTGCCAGCAGACCGGGCCGTCCCGGCGAGCAGTACTTC. The encoded protein is CASRPGRPGEQYF.

This clonotype was observed many times. The chain combines TRBV2 with TRBJ1-5; no definite D call. V was trimmed by 6 bases and J by 2 bases, leaving 8 bases between them. Germline V CDR1 and CDR2: SNHLY, FYNNEI. The CDR3 has 13 residues. In DNA form, the CDR3 reads TGTGCCAGCAGCAGCGGTGGCAATCAGCCCCAGCATTTT. Translating gives CASSSGGNQPQHF.

At least ten counts were recorded for this clonotype. The chain joins TRBV7-8 to TRBJ2-3; 14 positions match TRBD2. With 2 bases clipped from V and 6 bases from J, the junction kept 10 bases outside the gene matches. Germline CDR1 reads SGHVS; CDR2 reads FQNEAQ. The CDR3 spans 18 residues. CDR3 loop: CASSLKETGLAGVDTQYF. CDR3 DNA: TGTGCCAGCAGCTTAAAGGAAACGGGACTAGCGGGAGTGGATACGCAGTATTTT.

The rearrangement links TRBV15 to TRBJ2-1, with 9 bases fitting TRBD1. V gave up 5 bases and J gave up 4 bases; unmatched junction bases: 6. The CDR3 is 15 residues long. The germline V gene encodes CDR1 LNHNV and CDR2 YYDKDF (reference sequence). This chain's CDR3 is CATSGRTGAYNEQFF. Written as DNA, the CDR3 is TGTGCCACCAGCGGCCGGACAGGGGCATACAATGAGCAGTTCTTC.

In its sample, this clonotype was seen a few times. The chain recombines TRBV12-3 or TRBV12-4 with TRBJ1-3; D gene unclear. The CDR3 sequence is 13 residues long. V dropped 5 bases and J dropped 1 base, with 6 bases sitting between them. The CDR3 nucleotides read TGTGCCAGCAGTGTTCGATCTGGAAACACCATATATTTT. Its protein is CASSVRSGNTIYF.

This clonotype was seen only a few times. This CDR3 reads CASSPNQRRGEKLFF. CDR3 DNA sequence: TGTGCCAGCTCACCTAACCAAAGACGGGGAGAAAAACTGTTTTTT. V and J are TRBV18 and TRBJ1-4; D unclear. Germline V CDR1 and CDR2: KGHSH, LQKENI. Trimming left V 3 bases short and J 8 bases short, with 16 bases between. The CDR3 is made up of 15 amino acids.

In regard to this clonotype: At one of its ends the junction is not consistent with the germline gene, which may arise from a read error. The V and J genes are TRBV6-4 and TRBJ2-1; 11 nucleotides agree with TRBD2. This CDR3 spans 16 amino acids. Germline assignment: CDR1 MRHNA and CDR2 SNTAGT. CDR3 DNA sequence: TGTGCCAGCAGTGACTTCTTAGCGGGAGGGGCCCATGAGCACTTCTTC. Protein sequence: CASSDFLAGGAHEHFF.

The V gene is TRBV5-1, the J gene TRBJ1-2; the match to TRBD1 covers 8 bases. Germline V lookup: CDR1 SGHRS, CDR2 YFSETQ. This CDR3 is built from 17 residues. Losses at the gene ends were 3 bases for V and 4 bases for J; bases not matched to a gene: 14. The CDR3: CASSSSTLGQATYGYTF. The CDR3 nucleotides are TGCGCCAGCAGCTCTTCGACCCTGGGACAGGCCACCTATGGCTACACCTTC.

This clonotype was detected many times. The chain combines TRBV10-3 with TRBJ2-7, with 7 bases lining up with TRBD1. V lost 1 base and J lost 3; bases outside the gene matches: 9. The CDR3 totals 16 residues. CDR1 is ENHRY and CDR2 is SYGVKD in the germline V gene. The CDR3 sequence is CAISELQGTNFYEQYF. CDR3 DNA: TGTGCCATCAGTGAGTTACAGGGGACGAATTTCTACGAGCAGTACTTC.

The chain is built from TRBV12-3 or TRBV12-4 and TRBJ1-5, with a tentative D call TRBD1 (5 bases). V was trimmed by 1 base and J by 5 bases, leaving 12 bases between them. The CDR3 totals 15 residues. The CDR3 nucleotides are TGTGCCAGCAGTTTAGGGGGGAGAGGACATCAGCCCCAGCATTTT. This translates into CASSLGGRGHQPQHF.

This clonotype appeared many times. The chain combines TRBV11-2 with TRBJ2-2, with D possibly TRBD2 on 5 matching bases. Trimming cost V 3 bases and J 2 bases, with 16 bases left between them. There are 17 residues in the CDR3. Germline V lookup: CDR1 SGHAT, CDR2 FQNNGV. The CDR3 protein is CASSFNQYGSNTGELFF. The CDR3 DNA sequence: TGTGCCAGCAGCTTCAATCAGTATGGGAGTAACACCGGGGAGCTGTTTTTT.

As for this clonotype: One end of the junction fails to match germline, which may point to a read error. The V gene is TRBV20-1, the J gene TRBJ1-5; 9 positions match TRBD1. The CDR3 has 17 amino acids. Germline lookup yields CDR1 DFQATT and CDR2 SNEGSKA (reference sequence). CDR3 in amino acids: CGARATTGGTSNQPQHF. In nucleotides, the CDR3 is TGCGGTGCTAGAGCTACGACAGGGGGGACTAGCAATCAGCCCCAGCATTTT.

The chain employs TRBV27 and TRBJ1-2, with D possibly being TRBD1 (5 bases). Germline V gene sequence: CDR1 MNHEY, CDR2 SMNVEV (reference sequence). The CDR3 is 14 amino acids. Between the trimmed V and J ends, which lost 6 bases and 4 bases, there was a span of 15 bases. CDR3 sequence: CASSPDRQSYGYTF. The CDR3 DNA reads TGTGCCAGCAGCCCCGATCGACAGTCCTATGGCTACACCTTC.

The chain couples TRBV15 to TRBJ1-6; TRBD1 is a possible D gene (6 bases). CDR3 length: 14 amino acids. The V end lost 10 bases, the J end lost 7 bases, and 17 bases lay between the germline ends. From germline, CDR1 is LNHNV and CDR2 YYDKDF (reference sequence). Here the CDR3 DNA reads TGTGCCATCGCTTCGGGGGCTAGGAATTCACCCCTCCACTTT. This encodes CAIASGARNSPLHF.

The chain joins TRBV19 to TRBJ2-2; D is uncertain. Per germline, CDR1 LNHDA and CDR2 SQIVND (reference sequence). CDR3 size: 13 residues. The V end lost 7 bases, the J end lost 0 bases, and 6 bases lay between the germline ends. In nucleotides, the CDR3 is TGTGCCAGTACCCACTCGAACACCGGGGAGCTGTTTTTT. Its translation is CASTHSNTGELFF.

A few counts support this clonotype. The V call is TRBV7-6, the J call TRBJ2-1; no clear D gene. Germline V gives CDR1 SGHVS, CDR2 FNYEAQ. The CDR3 consists of 13 residues. V lost 1 base and J 8 bases, leaving 9 bases between the germline ends. Here the CDR3 reads CASSLVGADEQFF. The CDR3 DNA is TGTGCCAGCAGCTTAGTAGGTGCGGATGAGCAGTTCTTC.

V usage is TRBV5-1 and J usage is TRBJ2-7; 10 bases line up with TRBD1. This CDR3 spans 14 amino acids. Germline loops: CDR1 SGHRS, CDR2 YFSETQ. V lost 4 bases, J lost 4 bases, and 5 bases stayed unmatched. CDR3 DNA: TGCGCCAGCAGCACTAGACAGGGGGCTTACGAGCAGTACTTC. This translates into CASSTRQGAYEQYF. Full variable domain (rest looked up from reference TRBV5-1 and TRBJ2-7): KAGVTQTPRYLIKTRGQQVTLSCSPISGHRSVSWYQQTPGQGLQFLFEYFSETQRNKGNFPGRFSGRQFSNSRSEMNVSTLELGDSALYLCASSTRQGAYEQYFGPGTRLTVT.

The V gene is TRBV15, the J gene TRBJ2-1, with 7 bases fitting TRBD1. V was pared by 0 bases and J by 0 bases, with 17 bases of the junction left unmatched. The CDR3 is 21 residues long. Germline-derived CDR1 and CDR2 are LNHNV and YYDKDF (reference sequence). CDR3 residues: CATSRDRGQTLILSSYNEQFF. CDR3 in DNA: TGTGCCACCAGCAGAGATAGGGGACAGACCCTCATCTTGAGCTCCTACAATGAGCAGTTCTTC.

A few counts support this clonotype. This chain connects TRBV29-1 to TRBJ2-5; D is undetermined. The length of the CDR3 is 12 residues. In germline, CDR1 is SQVTM, CDR2 ANQGSEA. V dropped 3 bases and J dropped 5 bases, with 10 bases sitting between them. The CDR3 loop reads CSVDITQETQYF. CDR3 DNA sequence: TGCAGCGTTGATATTACCCAGGAGACCCAGTACTTC.

V gene TRBV6-2 or TRBV6-3 combines with J gene TRBJ1-1; TRBD1 might be the D (5 bases). The CDR3 consists of 14 residues. CDR1 and CDR2 (germline): MNHEY, SVGEGT. The V end was cut by 0 bases, the J end by 1 base, with 6 bases between. CDR3 residues: CASSYSTANTEAFF. In DNA form, the CDR3 reads TGTGCCAGCAGTTACTCGACAGCGAACACTGAAGCTTTCTTT.

V and J are TRBV3-1 and TRBJ2-2; D is unclear. The germline V gene has CDR1 LGHDT and CDR2 YNNKEL (reference sequence). The CDR3 loop spans 14 amino acids. Trimming stripped 5 bases from V and 5 bases from J, with 12 bases between. The CDR3 loop reads CASSFIGATGELFF. The CDR3 DNA follows: TGTGCCAGCAGCTTCATAGGCGCTACCGGGGAGCTGTTTTTT.

As regards this clonotype: Possible read error: a much larger clone is one base away. The V and J genes are TRBV20-1 and TRBJ2-7; 8 bases align to TRBD1. CDR1 DFQATT and CDR2 SNEGSKA come from the germline V gene (reference sequence). This CDR3 comprises 12 residues. CDR3 protein: CSASDRGHEKYF. The CDR3 bases are TGCAGTGCTAGTGACAGGGGCCACGAGAAGTACTTC.

This clonotype has more than one count but fewer than ten. The chain carries TRBV12-3 or TRBV12-4 and TRBJ1-5; tentatively, D is TRBD1 (5 bases). The CDR3 loop spans 14 amino acids. Trimming pared 7 bases from V and 4 bases from J, leaving 14 bases between. CDR3 loop: CASTLDSLNQPQHF. The CDR3 bases are TGTGCCAGCACCCTCGACAGTTTAAATCAGCCCCAGCATTTT.

The genes are TRBV28 and TRBJ2-7; TRBD1 aligns across 7 bases. The V gene's germline CDR1 is MDHEN and CDR2 SYDVKM. The V segment lost 10 bases and the J segment 6 bases; nucleotides outside the gene matches: 15. The CDR3 length is 14 residues. The CDR3 DNA is TGTGCCATCAAGCCTCAGACGACAGGGTCCGAGCAGTACTTC. Its translation is CAIKPQTTGSEQYF.

This rearrangement joins TRBV10-2 to TRBJ2-1; TRBD2 matches 14 bases. V was pared by 10 bases and J by 9 bases, with 5 bases of the junction left unmatched. This CDR3 is built from 13 residues. Germline assignment: CDR1 WSHSY and CDR2 SAAADI. The CDR3 reads CAIGTSGSTEQFF. In DNA, the CDR3 is TGCGCCATCGGGACTAGCGGGAGTACTGAGCAGTTCTTC.